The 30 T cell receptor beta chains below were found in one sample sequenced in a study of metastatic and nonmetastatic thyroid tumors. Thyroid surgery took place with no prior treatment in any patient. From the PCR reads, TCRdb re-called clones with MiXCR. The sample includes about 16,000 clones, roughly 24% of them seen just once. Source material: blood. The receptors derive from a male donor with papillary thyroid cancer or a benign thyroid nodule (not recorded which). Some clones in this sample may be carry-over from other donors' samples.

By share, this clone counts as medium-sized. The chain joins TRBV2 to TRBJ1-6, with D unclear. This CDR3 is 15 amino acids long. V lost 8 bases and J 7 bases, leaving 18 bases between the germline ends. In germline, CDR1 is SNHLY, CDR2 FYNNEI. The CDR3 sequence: CASLSSGGRNSPLHF. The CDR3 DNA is TGTGCCAGCCTCTCCTCGGGAGGGAGGAATTCACCCCTCCACTTT. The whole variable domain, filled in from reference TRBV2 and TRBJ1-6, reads EPEVTQTPSHQVTQMGQEVILRCVPISNHLYFYWYRQILGQKVEFLVSFYNNEISEKSEIFDDQFSVERPDGSNFTLKIRSTKLEDSAMYFCASLSSGGRNSPLHFGNGTRLTVT.

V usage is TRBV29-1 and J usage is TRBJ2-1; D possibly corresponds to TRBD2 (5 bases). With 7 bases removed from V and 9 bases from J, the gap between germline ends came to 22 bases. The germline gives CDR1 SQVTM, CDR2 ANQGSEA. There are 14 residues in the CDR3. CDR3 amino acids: CSGGVSVRSSEQFF. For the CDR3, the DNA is TGCAGCGGGGGTGTTAGCGTGAGGTCTAGTGAGCAGTTCTTC.

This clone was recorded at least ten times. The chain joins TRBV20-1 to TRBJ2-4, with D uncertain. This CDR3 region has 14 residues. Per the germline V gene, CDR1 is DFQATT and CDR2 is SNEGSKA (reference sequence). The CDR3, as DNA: TGCAGCCAAAACACTCAACTAGCCAAAAACATTCAGTACTTC. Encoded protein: CSQNTQLAKNIQYF.

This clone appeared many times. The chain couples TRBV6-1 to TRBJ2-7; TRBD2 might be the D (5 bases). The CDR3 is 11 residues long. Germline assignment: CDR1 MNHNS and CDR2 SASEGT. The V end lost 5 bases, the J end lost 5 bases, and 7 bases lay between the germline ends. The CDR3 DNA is TGTGCCAGCAGTCGGGGAGACGAGCAGTACTTC. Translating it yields CASSRGDEQYF.

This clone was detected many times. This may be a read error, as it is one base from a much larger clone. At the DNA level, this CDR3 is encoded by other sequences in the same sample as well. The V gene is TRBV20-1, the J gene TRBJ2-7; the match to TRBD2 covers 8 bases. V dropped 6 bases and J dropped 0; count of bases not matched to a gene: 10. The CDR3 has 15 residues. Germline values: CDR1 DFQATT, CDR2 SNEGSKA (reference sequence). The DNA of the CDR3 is TGCAGTGCCAGCGGGGGAAAGAGGAGCTCCTACGAGCAGTACTTC. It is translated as CSASGGKRSSYEQYF.

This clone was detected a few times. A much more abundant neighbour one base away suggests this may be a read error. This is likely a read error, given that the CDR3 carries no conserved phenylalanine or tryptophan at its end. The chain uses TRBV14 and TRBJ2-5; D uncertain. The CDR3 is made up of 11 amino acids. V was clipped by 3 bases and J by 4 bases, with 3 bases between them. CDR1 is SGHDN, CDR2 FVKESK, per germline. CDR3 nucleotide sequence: TGTGCCAGCAGCCATGGAGAGACCCAGTACTCC. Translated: CASSHGETQYS.

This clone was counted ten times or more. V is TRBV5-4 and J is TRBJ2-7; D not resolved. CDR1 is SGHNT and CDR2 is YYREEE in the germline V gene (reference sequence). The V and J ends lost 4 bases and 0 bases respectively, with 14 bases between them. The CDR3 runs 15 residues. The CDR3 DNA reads TGTGCCAGCAGCCGTTCCTCGGCAGCCTCCTACGAGCAGTACTTC. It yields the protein CASSRSSAASYEQYF.

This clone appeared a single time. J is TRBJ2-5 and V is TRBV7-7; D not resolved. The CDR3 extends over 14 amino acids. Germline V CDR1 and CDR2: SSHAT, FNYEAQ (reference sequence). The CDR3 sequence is CVSNFGPSGETQYF. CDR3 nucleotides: TGTGTTAGCAACTTTGGTCCCAGTGGAGAGACCCAGTACTTC.

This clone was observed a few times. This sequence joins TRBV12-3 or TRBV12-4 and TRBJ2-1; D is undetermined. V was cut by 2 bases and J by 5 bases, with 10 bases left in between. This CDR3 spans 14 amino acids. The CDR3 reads CASSLIRTHNEQFF. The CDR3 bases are TGTGCCAGCAGTTTAATCCGAACGCACAATGAGCAGTTCTTC.

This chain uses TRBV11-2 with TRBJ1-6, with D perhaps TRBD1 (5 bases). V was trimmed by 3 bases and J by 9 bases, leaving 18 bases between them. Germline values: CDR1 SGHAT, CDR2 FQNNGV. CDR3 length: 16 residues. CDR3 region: CASSFGWGGVASPLHF. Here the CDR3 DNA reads TGTGCCAGCAGCTTTGGTTGGGGCGGAGTAGCTTCACCCCTCCACTTT.

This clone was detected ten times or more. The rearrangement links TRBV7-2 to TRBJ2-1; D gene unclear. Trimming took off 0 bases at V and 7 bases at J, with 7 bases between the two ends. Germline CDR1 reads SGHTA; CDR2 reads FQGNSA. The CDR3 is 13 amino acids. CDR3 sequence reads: CASSLAVRNEQFF. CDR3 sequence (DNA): TGTGCCAGCAGCTTAGCCGTCAGAAATGAGCAGTTCTTC.

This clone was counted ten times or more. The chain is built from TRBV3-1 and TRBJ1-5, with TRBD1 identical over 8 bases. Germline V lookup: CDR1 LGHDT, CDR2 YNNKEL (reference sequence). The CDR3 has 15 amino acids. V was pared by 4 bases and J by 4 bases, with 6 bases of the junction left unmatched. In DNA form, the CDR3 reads TGTGCCAGCAGCCGACAGGGGCCGGGGAATCAGCCCCAGCATTTT. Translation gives CASSRQGPGNQPQHF.

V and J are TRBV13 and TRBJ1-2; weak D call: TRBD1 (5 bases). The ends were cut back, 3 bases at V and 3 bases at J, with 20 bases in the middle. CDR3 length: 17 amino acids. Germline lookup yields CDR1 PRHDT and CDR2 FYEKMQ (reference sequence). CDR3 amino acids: CASSFLSEGKKDYGYTF. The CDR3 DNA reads TGTGCCAGCAGCTTTTTATCCGAGGGGAAGAAGGACTATGGCTACACCTTC.

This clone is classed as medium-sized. CDR3 in amino acids: CASSPSPTRFEQYF. DNA of the CDR3: TGTGCCAGCAGCCCTTCACCCACACGTTTCGAGCAGTACTTC. V is TRBV11-3 and J is TRBJ2-7; no clear D. Germline CDR1 and CDR2: SGHNT and YENEEA. Trimming stripped 5 bases from V and 6 bases from J, with 17 bases between. The CDR3 contains 14 residues.

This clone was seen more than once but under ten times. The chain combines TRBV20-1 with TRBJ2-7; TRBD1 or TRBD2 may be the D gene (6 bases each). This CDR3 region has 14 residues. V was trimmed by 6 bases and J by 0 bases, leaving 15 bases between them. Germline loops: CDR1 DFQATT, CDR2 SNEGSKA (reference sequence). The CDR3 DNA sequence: TGCAGTGCAAGAAAAAGGGGGGTCTCCTACGAGCAGTACTTC. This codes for CSARKRGVSYEQYF.

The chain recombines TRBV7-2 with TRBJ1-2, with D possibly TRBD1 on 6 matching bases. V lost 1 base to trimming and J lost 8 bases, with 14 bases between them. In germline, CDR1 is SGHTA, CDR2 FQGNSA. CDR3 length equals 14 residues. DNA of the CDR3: TGTGCCAGCAGCTTAGGAGACAGGTTCCTGGGCTACACCTTC. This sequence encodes CASSLGDRFLGYTF. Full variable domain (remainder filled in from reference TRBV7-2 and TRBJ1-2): GAGVSQSPSNKVTEKGKDVELRCDPISGHTALYWYRQSLGQGLEFLIYFQGNSAPDKSGLPSDRFSAERTGGSVSTLTIQRTQQEDSAVYLCASSLGDRFLGYTFGSGTRLTVV.

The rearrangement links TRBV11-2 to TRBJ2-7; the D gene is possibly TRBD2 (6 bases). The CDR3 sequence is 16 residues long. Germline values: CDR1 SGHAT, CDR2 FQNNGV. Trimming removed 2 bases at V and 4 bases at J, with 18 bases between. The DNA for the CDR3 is TGTGCCAGCAGCTTATGGGGTGCCGGGACTTCGTACGAGCAGTACTTC. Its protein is CASSLWGAGTSYEQYF.

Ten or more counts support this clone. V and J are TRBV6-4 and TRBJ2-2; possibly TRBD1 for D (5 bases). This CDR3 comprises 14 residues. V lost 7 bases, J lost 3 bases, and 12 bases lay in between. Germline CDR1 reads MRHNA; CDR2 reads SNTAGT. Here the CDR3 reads CASTLDTDTGELFF. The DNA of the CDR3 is TGTGCCAGCACCCTGGACACGGACACCGGGGAGCTGTTTTTT.

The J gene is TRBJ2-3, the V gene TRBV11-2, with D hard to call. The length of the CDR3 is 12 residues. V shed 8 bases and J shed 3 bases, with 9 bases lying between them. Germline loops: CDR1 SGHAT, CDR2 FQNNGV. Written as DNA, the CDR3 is TGTGCCAGCGCCTGGTGGACAGATACGCAGTATTTT. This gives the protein CASAWWTDTQYF.

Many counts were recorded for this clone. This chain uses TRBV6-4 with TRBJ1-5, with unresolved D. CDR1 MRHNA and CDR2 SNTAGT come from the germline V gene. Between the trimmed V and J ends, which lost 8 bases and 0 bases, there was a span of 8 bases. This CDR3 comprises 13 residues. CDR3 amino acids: CASSLDSNQPQHF. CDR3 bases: TGTGCCAGCTCCCTTGATAGCAATCAGCCCCAGCATTTT.

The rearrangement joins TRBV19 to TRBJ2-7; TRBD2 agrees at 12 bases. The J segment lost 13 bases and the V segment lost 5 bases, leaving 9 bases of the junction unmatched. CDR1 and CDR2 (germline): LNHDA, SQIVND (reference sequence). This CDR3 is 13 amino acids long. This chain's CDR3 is CASSLVTSGSFYF. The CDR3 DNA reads TGTGCCAGTAGTCTAGTGACTAGCGGGAGTTTTTACTTC.

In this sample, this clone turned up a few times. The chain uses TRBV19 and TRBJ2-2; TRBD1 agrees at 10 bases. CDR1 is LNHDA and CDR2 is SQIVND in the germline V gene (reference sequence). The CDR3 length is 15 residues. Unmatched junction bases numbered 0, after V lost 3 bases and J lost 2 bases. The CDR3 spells CASSMTGGNTGELFF. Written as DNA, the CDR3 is TGTGCCAGTAGTATGACAGGGGGCAACACCGGGGAGCTGTTTTTT.

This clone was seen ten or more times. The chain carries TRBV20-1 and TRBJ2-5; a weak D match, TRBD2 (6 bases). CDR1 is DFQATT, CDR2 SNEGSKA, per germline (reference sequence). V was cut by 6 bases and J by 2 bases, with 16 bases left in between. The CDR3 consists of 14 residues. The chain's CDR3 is CSAKNGEEQETQYF. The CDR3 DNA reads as TGCAGTGCAAAAAACGGGGAGGAACAAGAGACCCAGTACTTC.

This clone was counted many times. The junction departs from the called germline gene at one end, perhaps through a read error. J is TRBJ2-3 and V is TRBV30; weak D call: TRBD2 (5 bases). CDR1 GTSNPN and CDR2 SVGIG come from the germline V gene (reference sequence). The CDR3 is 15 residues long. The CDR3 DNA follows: TGTGCCGGGAGTCCGGGCAGTTTAAGCACAGATACGCAGTATTTT. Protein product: CAGSPGSLSTDTQYF.

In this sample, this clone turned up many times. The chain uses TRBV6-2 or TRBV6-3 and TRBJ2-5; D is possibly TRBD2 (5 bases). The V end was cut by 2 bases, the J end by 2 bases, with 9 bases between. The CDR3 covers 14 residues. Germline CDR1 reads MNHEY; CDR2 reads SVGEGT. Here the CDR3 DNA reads TGTGCCAGCAGTTACACGGGAATACAAGAGACCCAGTACTTC. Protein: CASSYTGIQETQYF.

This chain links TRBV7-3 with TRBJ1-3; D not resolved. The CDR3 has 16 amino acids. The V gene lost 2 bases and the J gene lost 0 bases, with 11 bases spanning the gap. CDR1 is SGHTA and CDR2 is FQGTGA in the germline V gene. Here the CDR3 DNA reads TGTGCCAGCAGCTTACTCGGCCGCTCCTCTGGAAACACCATATATTTT. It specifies CASSLLGRSSGNTIYF.

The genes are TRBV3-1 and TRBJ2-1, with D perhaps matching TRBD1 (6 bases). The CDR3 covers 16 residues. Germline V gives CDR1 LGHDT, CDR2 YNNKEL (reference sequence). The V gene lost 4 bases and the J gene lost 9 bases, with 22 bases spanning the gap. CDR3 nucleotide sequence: TGTGCCAGCAGCCTCGAGGGGAGCAGGGGATGGGGTGAGCAGTTCTTC. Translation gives CASSLEGSRGWGEQFF.

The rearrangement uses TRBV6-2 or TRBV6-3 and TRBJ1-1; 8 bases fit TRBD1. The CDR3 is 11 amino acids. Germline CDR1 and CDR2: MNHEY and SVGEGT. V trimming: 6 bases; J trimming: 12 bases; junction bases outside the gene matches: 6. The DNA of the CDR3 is TGTGCCAGCAGCCGGACAGGGCGGACTTTCTTT. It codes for CASSRTGRTFF.

The CDR3 is CASSATGGRQETQYF. The DNA for the CDR3 is TGTGCCAGCAGCGCGACAGGGGGGCGGCAAGAGACCCAGTACTTC. The chain joins TRBV2 to TRBJ2-5; 9 positions agree with TRBD1. CDR1 and CDR2 (germline): SNHLY, FYNNEI. CDR3 length: 15 amino acids. The V segment lost 6 bases and the J segment 2 bases; nucleotides outside the gene matches: 7.

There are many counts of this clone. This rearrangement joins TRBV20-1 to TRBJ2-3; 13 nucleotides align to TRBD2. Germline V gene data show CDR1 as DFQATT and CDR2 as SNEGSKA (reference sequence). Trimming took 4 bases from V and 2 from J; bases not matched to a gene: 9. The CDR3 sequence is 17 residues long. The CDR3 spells CSAKTSGGTTFTDTQYF. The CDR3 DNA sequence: TGCAGTGCTAAGACTAGCGGGGGGACGACCTTCACAGATACGCAGTATTTT.